The 29 T cell receptor beta chains presented below share a single source sample, sequenced in a study of T cell responses to AZD1222 COVID-19 vaccine. The method was immunoSEQ multiplex PCR; TCRdb's version includes in-frame clones alone and lacks a portion of them. This sample carries about 120,000 clones, 70% to 90% of them seen once, and the ten largest clones take 1.5% to 1.8%. The sample consisted of peripheral blood, taken on day 0 of AZD1222 vaccination. The receptor set was obtained from an adult in good health.

This clone was counted a few times. The rearrangement links TRBV13 to TRBJ1-6, with 7 bases identical to TRBD1. The J segment lost 7 bases and the V segment lost 5 bases, leaving 11 bases of the junction unmatched. The CDR3 runs to 16 residues. CDR1 is PRHDT and CDR2 is FYEKMQ in the germline V gene (reference sequence). CDR3 coding DNA: TGTGCCAGCAGCCCTGGGCTCGGGACAGTAAATTCACCCCTCCACTTT. This sequence encodes CASSPGLGTVNSPLHF. Filled out from reference TRBV13 and TRBJ1-6, the complete variable domain reads AAGVIQSPRHLIKEKRETATLKCYPIPRHDTVYWYQQGPGQDPQFLISFYEKMQSDKGSIPDRFSAQQFSDYHSELNMSSLELGDSALYFCASSPGLGTVNSPLHFGNGTRLTVT.

The CDR3 loop reads CASSYGQGSNQPQHF. Written as DNA, the CDR3 is TGTGCCAGCAGCTACGGACAGGGTTCGAACCAGCCCCAGCATTTT. V and J are TRBV7-6 and TRBJ1-5; 8 bases map to TRBD1. V lost 4 bases, J lost 7 bases, and 9 bases stayed unmatched. The germline V gene encodes CDR1 SGHVS and CDR2 FNYEAQ. The CDR3 contains 15 residues.

The chain has TRBV4-3 and TRBJ1-2; the match to TRBD1 covers 10 bases. Germline V gives CDR1 LGHNA, CDR2 YSLEER. The CDR3 spans 14 residues. The trim removed 4 bases at V and 3 bases at J, leaving 2 bases unmatched. CDR3 loop: CASSPTGGDYGYTF. The CDR3 nucleotides read TGCGCCAGCAGCCCGACAGGGGGCGACTATGGCTACACCTTC.

This rearrangement joins TRBV6-5 to TRBJ1-2; 7 nucleotides align to TRBD1. The germline V gene encodes CDR1 MNHEY and CDR2 SVGAGI. The length of the CDR3 is 13 residues. V dropped 4 bases and J dropped 5; count of bases not matched to a gene: 4. CDR3 DNA: TGTGCCAGCAGTTCCCACAGGGGTTATGGCTACACCTTC. This encodes CASSSHRGYGYTF.

The chain combines TRBV6-5 with TRBJ2-5; 11 bases are a match to TRBD1. Per the germline V gene, CDR1 is MNHEY and CDR2 is SVGAGI. V lost 4 bases and J lost 4; bases outside the gene matches: 5. The CDR3 is 15 residues long. This CDR3 reads CASSSGQGEIETQYF. CDR3 DNA: TGTGCCAGCAGTTCGGGACAGGGGGAAATAGAGACCCAGTACTTC.

J is TRBJ2-7 and V is TRBV27, with unresolved D. V dropped 2 bases and J dropped 6 bases, with 14 bases sitting between them. Per germline, CDR1 MNHEY and CDR2 SMNVEV (reference sequence). This CDR3 has 14 residues. The CDR3 reads CASSLGRFTPEQYF. The CDR3 DNA is TGTGCCAGCAGTTTAGGCAGGTTTACTCCCGAGCAGTACTTC.

This chain joins TRBV4-1 and TRBJ1-2; D is unresolved. Trimming pared 0 bases from V and 2 bases from J, leaving 10 bases between. The CDR3 spans 15 residues. Germline V CDR1 and CDR2: MGHRA, YSYEKL. The CDR3 region is CASSQDSNMNYGYTF. The DNA of the CDR3 is TGCGCCAGCAGCCAAGATTCAAATATGAACTATGGCTACACCTTC.

CDR3 region: CASSPWQGRDGYTF. The CDR3 DNA follows: TGTGCCAGCAGTCCCTGGCAGGGGAGGGATGGCTACACCTTC. This rearrangement joins TRBV6-5 to TRBJ1-2; a possible D gene is TRBD1 (6 bases). Germline CDR1 MNHEY, CDR2 SVGAGI. This CDR3 comprises 14 residues. The V end lost 5 bases, the J end lost 6 bases, and 16 bases lay between the germline ends.

The gene calls are TRBV5-1 and TRBJ1-5, with 7 nucleotides matching TRBD1. With 3 bases clipped from V and 7 bases from J, the junction kept 13 bases outside the gene matches. The V gene's germline CDR1 is SGHRS and CDR2 YFSETQ. The CDR3 has 16 residues. The CDR3 nucleotides read TGCGCCAGCAGCTCTAGAGGGATGAGGGGGCCGCAGCCCCAGCATTTT. It translates to CASSSRGMRGPQPQHF.

The CDR3 loop is CASSAALGIKRGGSGELFF. In DNA, the CDR3 is TGTGCCAGCAGTGCCGCCCTCGGGATCAAACGCGGGGGTTCCGGGGAGCTGTTTTTT. This rearrangement joins TRBV2 to TRBJ2-2, with 7 bases aligning to TRBD2. Germline CDR1 is SNHLY and CDR2 is FYNNEI. The V gene end was trimmed by 4 bases and the J gene end by 6 bases; junction bases not matched to a gene: 20. The length of the CDR3 is 19 residues.

The chain couples TRBV9 to TRBJ1-5; D possibly corresponds to TRBD1 (6 bases). The CDR3 consists of 15 residues. Germline-derived CDR1 and CDR2 are SGDLS and YYNGEE. Trimming shortened V by 3 bases and J by 3 bases, and 13 bases separated the two germline ends. CDR3 amino acids: CASSAADSHNQPQHF. DNA for the CDR3: TGTGCCAGCAGCGCCGCGGACAGTCACAATCAGCCCCAGCATTTT.

The rearrangement joins TRBV30 to TRBJ1-1; 9 positions match TRBD1. Germline assignment: CDR1 GTSNPN and CDR2 SVGIG (reference sequence). The CDR3 length is 16 residues. Trimming removed 1 base from V and 0 bases from J; junction bases left unmatched: 6. The CDR3 region is CAWSARHRGLNTEAFF. CDR3 DNA: TGTGCCTGGAGTGCCCGCCACAGGGGGCTGAACACTGAAGCTTTCTTT. The complete variable domain, with remaining parts taken from reference TRBV30 and TRBJ1-1, reads SQTIHQWPATLVQPVGSPLSLECTVEGTSNPNLYWYRQAAGRGLQLLFYSVGIGQISSEVPQNLSASRPQDRQFILSSKKLLLSDSGFYLCAWSARHRGLNTEAFFGQGTRLTVV.

The DNA for the CDR3 is TGTGCCACCAGGGAGGGGCCGGGAGGCTACACCTTC. This codes for CATREGPGGYTF. This rearrangement joins TRBV24-1 to TRBJ1-2; the D gene is possibly TRBD1 (5 bases). Germline CDR1 is KGHDR and CDR2 is SFDVKD. The CDR3 runs to 12 residues. The V gene lost 7 bases and the J gene lost 8 bases, with 13 bases spanning the gap.

V and J are TRBV7-9 and TRBJ1-1; perhaps TRBD1 as D (6 bases). This CDR3 is built from 13 residues. Germline CDR1 reads SEHNR; CDR2 reads FQNEAQ (reference sequence). V lost 5 bases to trimming and J lost 6 bases, with 13 bases between them. CDR3 protein: CASSGRGGSEAFF. DNA for the CDR3: TGTGCCAGCAGCGGTAGGGGGGGCTCTGAAGCTTTCTTT.

This rearrangement joins TRBV5-6 to TRBJ1-3; D is possibly TRBD1 (5 bases). The CDR3 is made up of 14 amino acids. Germline CDR1 is SGHDT and CDR2 is YYEEEE. The ends were cut back, 3 bases at V and 4 bases at J, with 11 bases in the middle. The CDR3 nucleotides are TGTGCCAGCAGCTCCCGGGACGGAGGAAACACCATATATTTT. Translated: CASSSRDGGNTIYF.

The J gene is TRBJ2-2, the V gene TRBV2, with unresolved D. Trimming took 8 bases from V and 6 from J, leaving 13 bases between them. CDR1 and CDR2 (germline): SNHLY, FYNNEI. This CDR3 is 13 amino acids long. CDR3 sequence: CASGDFHPGELFF. The CDR3 bases are TGTGCCAGCGGCGATTTTCACCCCGGGGAGCTGTTTTTT.

J is TRBJ2-3 and V is TRBV30; D is perhaps TRBD2 (5 bases). The germline V and J ends were trimmed by 8 bases and 0 bases, with 12 bases remaining between them. The CDR3 covers 13 residues. Germline V gives CDR1 GTSNPN, CDR2 SVGIG (reference sequence). This chain's CDR3 is CAPGNYSTDTQYF. CDR3 coding DNA: TGTGCCCCCGGGAATTACAGCACAGATACGCAGTATTTT.

This rearrangement joins TRBV11-3 to TRBJ2-1; D remains ambiguous. The germline CDR1 and CDR2 sequences are SGHNT and YENEEA. V was cut by 1 base and J by 8 bases, with 15 bases left in between. The CDR3 is made up of 15 amino acids. The CDR3 sequence is CASSLVRFVGYEQFF. CDR3 in DNA: TGTGCCAGCAGCTTAGTTCGTTTTGTGGGATATGAGCAGTTCTTC.

The chain recombines TRBV5-1 with TRBJ2-3; 7 bases agree with TRBD2. CDR1 is SGHRS and CDR2 is YFSETQ in the germline V gene. This CDR3 has 16 amino acids. Germline trimming cut 0 bases from V and 4 bases from J; bases unmatched to any gene: 8. Here the CDR3 reads CASSLGVGRLADTQYF. In DNA, the CDR3 is TGCGCCAGCAGCTTGGGCGTCGGGAGGCTCGCAGATACGCAGTATTTT.

The chain couples TRBV7-9 to TRBJ2-7; no clear D. V lost 10 bases and J lost 2, with 12 bases in between. From germline, CDR1 is SEHNR and CDR2 FQNEAQ (reference sequence). The length of the CDR3 is 12 residues. The chain's CDR3 is CATFRPPYEQYF. The CDR3 region has the DNA TGTGCCACCTTCCGCCCTCCCTACGAGCAGTACTTC.

This clone was recorded once. This chain uses TRBV3-1 (or the pseudogene TRBV3-2) with TRBJ1-5; D is uncertain. Trimming took off 3 bases at V and 1 base at J, with 7 bases between the two ends. CDR1 LGHDT and CDR2 YNNKEL come from the germline V gene (reference sequence). There are 14 residues in the CDR3. In DNA form, the CDR3 reads TGTGCCAGCAGCCAGGGGTTCAGCAATCAGCCCCAGCATTTT. Its translation: CASSQGFSNQPQHF.

This chain uses TRBV28 with TRBJ1-2; the D gene is possibly TRBD1 (5 bases). V lost 7 bases, J lost 0 bases, and 9 bases lay in between. The CDR3 spans 13 residues. Germline V gene data show CDR1 as MDHEN and CDR2 as SYDVKM. The CDR3 protein is CASTMTANYGYTF. The CDR3, as DNA: TGTGCCAGCACCATGACAGCTAACTATGGCTACACCTTC.

This clone is medium-sized in the sample. The rearrangement links TRBV20-1 to TRBJ1-5; no clear D. This CDR3 contains 12 residues. CDR1 is DFQATT and CDR2 is SNEGSKA in the germline V gene (reference sequence). V was trimmed by 3 bases and J by 4 bases, leaving 7 bases between them. In nucleotides, the CDR3 is TGCAGTGCTAGTCCCAGGAATCAGCCCCAGCATTTT. Translating it yields CSASPRNQPQHF.

CDR3 protein: CASSLDAWNPSGYTF. The DNA for the CDR3 is TGTGCCAGCAGCTTAGACGCATGGAACCCTAGTGGCTACACCTTC. The V call is TRBV7-2, the J call TRBJ1-2; no firm D call. The CDR3 is 15 amino acids. With 1 base removed from V and 7 bases from J, the gap between germline ends came to 16 bases. Germline V gene lookup returns CDR1 SGHTA and CDR2 FQGNSA.

This clone has only a few counts. The rearrangement joins TRBV6-5 to TRBJ1-2; D gene uncertain. CDR3 size: 15 residues. V was shortened by 2 bases and J by 9 bases, with 19 bases between the two germline ends. The germline V gene encodes CDR1 MNHEY and CDR2 SVGAGI. The CDR3 spells CASSYSRTLRECYTF. CDR3 nucleotides: TGTGCCAGCAGTTACAGTCGGACGCTAAGGGAGTGCTACACCTTC.

This chain uses TRBV10-3 with TRBJ1-1; D call uncertain. CDR1 and CDR2 (germline): ENHRY, SYGVKD. Trimming took off 4 bases at V and 4 bases at J, with 16 bases between the two ends. There are 15 residues in the CDR3. Here the CDR3 reads CAISAALGSATEAFF. The CDR3 nucleotides are TGTGCCATCAGTGCGGCTTTAGGGTCGGCCACTGAAGCTTTCTTT.

Here the CDR3 reads CATSESWGAEEQYF. The DNA for the CDR3 is TGTGCCACCAGTGAATCGTGGGGGGCGGAGGAGCAGTACTTC. The gene calls are TRBV24-1 and TRBJ2-7, with D perhaps being TRBD1 or TRBD2 (6 bases each). CDR3 length: 14 residues. V gave up 4 bases and J gave up 7 bases, with 16 bases separating them. Germline lookup yields CDR1 KGHDR and CDR2 SFDVKD.

The J gene is TRBJ2-4, the V gene TRBV5-4; no clear D. The CDR3 runs 14 residues. CDR1 SGHNT and CDR2 YYREEE come from the germline V gene (reference sequence). Trimming took 4 bases from V and 9 from J, leaving 17 bases between them. The CDR3 nucleotides read TGTGCCAGCAGCCCTACTCATGAGAAGGCCATTCAGTACTTC. Protein sequence: CASSPTHEKAIQYF.

This chain joins TRBV4-1 and TRBJ2-7; 14 nucleotides match TRBD2. The CDR3 has 16 residues. The germline CDR1 and CDR2 sequences are MGHRA and YSYEKL. Losses at the gene ends were 2 bases for V and 5 bases for J; bases not matched to a gene: 5. DNA for the CDR3: TGCGCCAGCAGCCAAACCGGGACTAGCGGGAGTCACGAGCAGTACTTC. As protein: CASSQTGTSGSHEQYF.